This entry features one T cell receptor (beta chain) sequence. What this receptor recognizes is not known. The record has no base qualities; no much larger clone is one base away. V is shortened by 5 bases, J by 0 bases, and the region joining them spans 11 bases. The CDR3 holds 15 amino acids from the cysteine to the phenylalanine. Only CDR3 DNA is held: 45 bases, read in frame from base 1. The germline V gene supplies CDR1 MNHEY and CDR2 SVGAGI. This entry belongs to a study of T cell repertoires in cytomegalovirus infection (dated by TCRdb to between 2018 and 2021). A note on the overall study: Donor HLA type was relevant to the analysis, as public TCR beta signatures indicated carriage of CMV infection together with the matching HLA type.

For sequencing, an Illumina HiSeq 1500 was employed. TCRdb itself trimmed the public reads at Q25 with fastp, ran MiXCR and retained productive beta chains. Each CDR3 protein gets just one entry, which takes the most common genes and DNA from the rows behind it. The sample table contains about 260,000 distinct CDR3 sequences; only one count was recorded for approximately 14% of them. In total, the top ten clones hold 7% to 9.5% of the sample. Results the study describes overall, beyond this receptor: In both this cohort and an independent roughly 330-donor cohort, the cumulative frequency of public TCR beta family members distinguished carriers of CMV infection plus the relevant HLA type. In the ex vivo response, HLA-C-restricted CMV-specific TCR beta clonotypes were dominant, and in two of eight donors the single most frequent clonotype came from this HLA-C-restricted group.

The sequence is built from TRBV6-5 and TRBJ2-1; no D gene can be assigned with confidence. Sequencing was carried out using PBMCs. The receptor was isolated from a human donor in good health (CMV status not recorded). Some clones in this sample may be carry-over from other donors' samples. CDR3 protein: CASSPMRSSYNEQFF. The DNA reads TGTGCCAGCAGTCCCATGAGAAGCTCCTACAATGAGCAGTTCTTC.